The entry below describes one TCR beta chain. The antigen remains unidentified. The entry originates in a study of beta chain features in type 1 diabetes. Turning to the study itself: Patients and healthy donors were similar in age, gender and cell yields.

Study-wide results and limits: Naive, central memory and Treg TCRB repertoires appeared more alike in patients than in healthy donors. Type 1 diabetes patients showed a moderate but significant shortening of TCRB CDR3s in all four CD4+ subsets.

The whole isolated RNA underwent reverse transcription, so sequencing captured expressed TCRB transcripts. The data were produced by immunoSEQ multiplex PCR, yet TCRdb's version contains in-frame clones alone and is incomplete. The sample holds some 900,000 clones, roughly 16% seen once. The CDR3 extends over 16 amino acids. The specimen sequenced was naive CD4+ T cells from blood. The TCR originated in a woman aged 18-29 years in good health. The rearrangement joins TRBV21-1 to TRBJ2-7; TRBD2 is the table's D call and was not checked against the DNA. TRBV21-1 is reported as a pseudogene. CDR3 amino acids: CASSKVGGVSHVEQYF. In DNA form, the CDR3 reads TGTGCCAGCAGCAAAGTCGGGGGAGTGAGCCATGTCGAGCAGTACTTC.